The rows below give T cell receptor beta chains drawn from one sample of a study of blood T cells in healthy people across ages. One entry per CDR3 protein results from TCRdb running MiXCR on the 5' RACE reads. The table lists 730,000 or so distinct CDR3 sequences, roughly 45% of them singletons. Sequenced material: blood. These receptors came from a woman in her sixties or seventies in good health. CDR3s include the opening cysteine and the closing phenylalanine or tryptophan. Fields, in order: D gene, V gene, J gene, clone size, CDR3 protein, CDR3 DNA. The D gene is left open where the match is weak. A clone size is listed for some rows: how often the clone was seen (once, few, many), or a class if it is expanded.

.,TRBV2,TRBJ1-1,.,CVSTRTRNTEAFF,TGTGTCAGCACTCGGACCCGGAACACTGAAGCTTTCTTT
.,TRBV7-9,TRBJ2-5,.,CASTRQRIWETQYF,TGTGCCAGCACCCGCCAGAGGATATGGGAGACCCAGTACTTC
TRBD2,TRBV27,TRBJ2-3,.,CASSLFLAGGADTQYF,TGTGCCAGCAGTTTATTCCTAGCGGGGGGGGCAGATACGCAGTATTTT
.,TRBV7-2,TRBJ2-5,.,CASSQRRGRETQYF,TGTGCCAGCAGCCAGAGGAGGGGGAGGGAGACCCAGTACTTC
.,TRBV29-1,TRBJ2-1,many,CSVIQSYYNEQFF,TGCAGCGTTATACAGTCCTACTACAATGAGCAGTTCTTC
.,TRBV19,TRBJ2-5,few,CASSGRLSETQYF,TGTGCCAGTAGTGGACGGCTATCGGAGACCCAGTACTTC
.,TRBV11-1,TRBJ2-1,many,CASSKRRLASNEQFF,TGTGCCAGCAGTAAAAGACGTCTAGCGTCCAATGAGCAGTTCTTC
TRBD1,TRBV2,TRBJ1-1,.,CASSETGQVNTEAFF,TGTGCCAGCAGTGAAACGGGACAGGTGAACACTGAAGCTTTCTTT
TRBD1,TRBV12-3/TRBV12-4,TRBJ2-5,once,CASSVTGGYETQYF,TGTGCCAGCAGCGTGACAGGGGGCTACGAGACCCAGTACTTC
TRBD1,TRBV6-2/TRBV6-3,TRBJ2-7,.,CASSSTGTGPHEQYF,TGTGCCAGCAGCTCGACGGGGACAGGGCCCCACGAGCAGTACTTC
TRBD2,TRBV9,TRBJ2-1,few,CASSATSGDHNEQFF,TGTGCCAGCAGCGCCACTAGCGGGGACCACAATGAGCAGTTCTTC
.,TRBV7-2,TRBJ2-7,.,CASSRTAYNEQYF,TGTGCCAGCAGCCGGACAGCCTACAATGAGCAGTACTTC
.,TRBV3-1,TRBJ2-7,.,CASSHTQGTYEQYF,TGTGCCAGCAGCCATACCCAGGGAACCTACGAGCAGTACTTC
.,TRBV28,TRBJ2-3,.,CASSLPGSRTDTQYF,TGTGCCAGCAGTTTACCCGGGAGTAGGACAGATACGCAGTATTTT
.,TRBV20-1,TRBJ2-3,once,CSAEHSSRTDTQYF,TGCAGTGCTGAACATTCTTCTAGGACAGATACGCAGTATTTT
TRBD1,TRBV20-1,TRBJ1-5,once,CSARISGGGNQPQHF,TGCAGTGCTAGGATTTCAGGGGGTGGCAATCAGCCCCAGCATTTT
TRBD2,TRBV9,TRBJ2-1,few,CASSGAWEGYNEQFF,TGTGCCAGCAGCGGCGCCTGGGAGGGATACAATGAGCAGTTCTTC
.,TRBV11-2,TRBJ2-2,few,CASSLDGQFTGELFF,TGTGCCAGCAGCTTAGATGGACAATTCACCGGGGAGCTGTTTTTT
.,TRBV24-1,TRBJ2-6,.,CATSESTGVVGANVLTF,TGTGCCACCAGTGAATCGACGGGTGTAGTTGGGGCCAACGTCCTGACTTTC
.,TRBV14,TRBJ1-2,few,CASSQEGDGLRGYTF,TGTGCCAGCAGCCAAGAGGGGGACGGACTTCGAGGCTACACCTTC
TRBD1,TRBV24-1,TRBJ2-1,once,CATSDYEQGKAEQFF,TGTGCCACCAGTGATTACGAACAGGGGAAGGCTGAGCAGTTCTTC